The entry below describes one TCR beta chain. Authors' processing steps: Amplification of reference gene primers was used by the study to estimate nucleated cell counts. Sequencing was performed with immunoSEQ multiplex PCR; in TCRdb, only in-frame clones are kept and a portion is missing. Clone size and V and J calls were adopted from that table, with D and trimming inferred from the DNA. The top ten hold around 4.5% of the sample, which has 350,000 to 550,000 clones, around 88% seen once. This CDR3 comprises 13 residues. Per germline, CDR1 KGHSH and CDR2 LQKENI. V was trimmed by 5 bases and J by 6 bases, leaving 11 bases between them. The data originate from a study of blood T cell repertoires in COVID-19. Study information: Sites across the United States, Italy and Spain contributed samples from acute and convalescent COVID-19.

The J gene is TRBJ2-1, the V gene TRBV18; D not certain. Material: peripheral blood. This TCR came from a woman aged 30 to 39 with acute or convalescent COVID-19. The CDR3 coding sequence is TGTGCCAGCTCAGCGGAAATTGGCAATGAGCAGTTCTTC. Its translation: CASSAEIGNEQFF. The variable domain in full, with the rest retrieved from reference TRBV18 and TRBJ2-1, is NAGVMQNPRHLVRRRGQEARLRCSPMKGHSHVYWYRQLPEEGLKFMVYLQKENIIDESGMPKERFSAEFPKEGPSILRIQQVVRGDSAAYFCASSAEIGNEQFFGPGTRLTVL.